This T cell receptor (beta chain) was documented in a study of T cell repertoires in aging, cancer and after chemotherapy. Study context: Patients with chronic lymphocytic leukemia were sampled before and after fludarabine- or bendamustine-based chemotherapy.

Study-wide points: Compared with age-matched healthy donors, untreated hematological or solid cancer patients showed higher blood TCR clonality. In hematological cancer patients, infiltrated lymphoid organs may have impaired thymic emigration or peripheral T cell expansion. In healthy donors, age-related TCR diversity loss mainly reflected lost richness.

TRB rearrangements spanning V, D and J were amplified using mixed TRB-A/B primers. In TCRdb, the multiplex PCR reads were re-called with MiXCR into one record per CDR3 protein. The sample lists 9,000 or so distinct CDR3 sequences, about a quarter occurring once. The template was genomic DNA from peripheral blood, not RNA. This clonotype was seen at least ten times. The antigen is not known. Germline CDR1 SGHNT, CDR2 YYREEE (reference sequence). The CDR3 has 15 amino acids. V was shortened by 2 bases and J by 5 bases, with 11 bases between the two germline ends. The clonotype was recovered from a human donor with a blood cancer. The donor label of this sample is uncertain. The rearrangement links TRBV5-4 to TRBJ1-6; weak D call: TRBD1 (5 bases). Material: blood. The CDR3 DNA follows: TGTGCCAGCAGCTTCGCAGGGAGGAATAATTCACCCCTCCACTTT. Its protein product is CASSFAGRNNSPLHF.